This T cell receptor (beta chain) was obtained from a study of technical replicates of blood from several donors. The repertoire was sequenced with immunoSEQ multiplex PCR; TCRdb's copy has only in-frame clones and lacks some. The sample includes roughly 60,000 clones, 90% to 95% of them seen just once. The CDR3 covers 15 residues. Germline CDR1 and CDR2: SGHVS and FNYEAQ. V was clipped by 4 bases and J by 7 bases; unmatched bases: 8. The sequence was collected from a human donor in good health. Some clones in this sample may be carry-over from other donors' samples. V gene TRBV7-6 combines with J gene TRBJ1-5, with 9 bases aligning to TRBD1. The sequenced material came from PBMCs. CDR3 sequence reads: CASSWGTGFKQPQHF. CDR3 sequence (DNA): TGTGCCAGCAGCTGGGGGACAGGGTTTAAGCAGCCCCAGCATTTT.